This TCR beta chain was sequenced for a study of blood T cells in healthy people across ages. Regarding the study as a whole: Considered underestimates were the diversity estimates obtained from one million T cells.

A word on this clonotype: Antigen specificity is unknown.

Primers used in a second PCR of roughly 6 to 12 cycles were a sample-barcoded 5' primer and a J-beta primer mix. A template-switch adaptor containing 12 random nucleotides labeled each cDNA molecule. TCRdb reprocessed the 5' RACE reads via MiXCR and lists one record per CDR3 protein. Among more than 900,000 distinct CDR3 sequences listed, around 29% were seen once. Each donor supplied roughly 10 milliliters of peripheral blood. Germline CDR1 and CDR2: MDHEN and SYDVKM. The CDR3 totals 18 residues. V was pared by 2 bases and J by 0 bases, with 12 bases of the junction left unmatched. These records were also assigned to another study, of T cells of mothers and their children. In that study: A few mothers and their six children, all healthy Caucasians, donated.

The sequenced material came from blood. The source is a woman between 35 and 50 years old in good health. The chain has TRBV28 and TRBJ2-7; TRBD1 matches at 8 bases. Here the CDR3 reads CASSLPRDRGRSSYEQYF. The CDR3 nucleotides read TGTGCCAGCAGTTTACCTCGCGACAGGGGAAGGAGCTCCTACGAGCAGTACTTC.